This T cell receptor beta chain is from a study of Graves' ophthalmopathy and Graves' hyperthyroidism. Trimming cost V 8 bases and J 5 bases, with 6 bases left between them. The CDR3 sequence is 10 residues long. Germline CDR1 reads WNHNN; CDR2 reads SYGVQD (reference sequence). Amplified TCR beta CDR3 regions were obtained using RNA transcripts as template. HTBI primers were used in a first-round RT-PCR, which preceded a second-round multiplex PCR. Each CDR3 protein is one row after TCRdb ran MiXCR on the multiplex PCR reads. The sample shows about 740,000 distinct CDR3 sequences, roughly 40% of them seen only once. This clonotype appeared many times.

The chain links TRBV10-1 to TRBJ1-1; no definite D call. The clonotype originates from an adult man with Graves' ophthalmopathy. Source material: peripheral blood. The CDR3 reads CASLETEAFF. The CDR3 DNA reads TGCGCCAGCCTTGAGACTGAAGCTTTCTTT.